Shown below are 18 T cell receptor beta chains from a single sample sequenced in a study of cytomegalovirus exposure and HLA in healthy donors. Vbeta (60) and Jbeta (13) primers were used in the PCR. Sequenced by immunoSEQ multiplex PCR; TCRdb stores in-frame clones only, minus some. Altogether roughly 100,000 clones are present, 78% being singletons, with the ten largest covering less than 3.5%. Sequenced sample: PBMCs. The receptors stem from a woman in her forties in good health and CMV-seronegative.

The CDR3 bases are TGTGCCAGCAGCTCGACAGGGGGCGGGTACGAGCAGTACTTC. This translates into CASSSTGGGYEQYF. This rearrangement joins TRBV5-4 to TRBJ2-7; TRBD1 agrees at 10 bases. The CDR3 contains 14 residues. The germline CDR1 and CDR2 sequences are SGHNT and YYREEE (reference sequence). The ends lost 3 bases at V and 4 bases at J; junction bases unmatched: 4.

The V gene is TRBV7-9, the J gene TRBJ1-5, with a possible D match to TRBD1 (6 bases). CDR1 and CDR2 (germline): SEHNR, FQNEAQ (reference sequence). CDR3 size: 14 residues. V dropped 2 bases and J dropped 1 base, with 6 bases sitting between them. The CDR3 sequence: CASSLQGSNQPQHF. CDR3 coding DNA: TGTGCCAGCAGCTTACAGGGGAGCAATCAGCCCCAGCATTTT.

The chain uses TRBV5-4 and TRBJ2-5, with 14 bases matching TRBD2. Germline CDR1 SGHNT, CDR2 YYREEE (reference sequence). J gave up 4 bases and V 6 bases, and 8 bases lay outside the gene matches. There are 16 residues in the CDR3. CDR3 amino acids: CASTPGLAGGGETQYF. The DNA for the CDR3 is TGTGCCAGCACTCCCGGACTAGCGGGAGGTGGAGAGACCCAGTACTTC.

This rearrangement joins TRBV5-4 to TRBJ2-4, with D unresolved. The CDR3 is 15 amino acids. Germline values: CDR1 SGHNT, CDR2 YYREEE (reference sequence). Trimming took off 4 bases at V and 2 bases at J, with 13 bases between the two ends. The CDR3 region is CASSRRLESKNIQYF. The CDR3 coding sequence is TGTGCCAGCAGCCGACGACTGGAATCCAAAAACATTCAGTACTTC.

The chain joins TRBV11-2 to TRBJ2-7; 8 positions match TRBD1. Germline V CDR1 and CDR2: SGHAT, FQNNGV. Germline trimming cut 3 bases from V and 3 bases from J; bases unmatched to any gene: 7. The CDR3 spans 15 residues. CDR3 loop: CASSFPPRGHYEQYF. CDR3 nucleotides: TGTGCCAGCAGCTTTCCCCCCAGGGGGCACTACGAGCAGTACTTC.

This chain's CDR3 is CASSYSGRGSTDTQYF. Here the CDR3 DNA reads TGTGCCAGCAGCTATAGCGGGAGAGGAAGCACAGATACGCAGTATTTT. The V call is TRBV9, the J call TRBJ2-3, with 9 bases lining up with TRBD2. With V trimmed by 4 bases and J by 0 bases, 6 bases remained unmatched. Germline V lookup: CDR1 SGDLS, CDR2 YYNGEE. The CDR3 has 16 residues.

The rearrangement links TRBV6-6 to TRBJ1-2, with 7 bases that match TRBD1. CDR3 length: 13 residues. From germline, CDR1 is MNHNY and CDR2 SVGAGI (reference sequence). With V trimmed by 0 bases and J by 6 bases, 1 base remained unmatched. Written as DNA, the CDR3 is TGTGCCAGCAGTTACTCAGGACAGGATGGCTACACCTTC. It translates to CASSYSGQDGYTF.

V and J are TRBV28 and TRBJ2-7; unclear D gene. Germline V gene data show CDR1 as MDHEN and CDR2 as SYDVKM. The CDR3 covers 12 residues. Deletions cut 6 bases from V and 0 bases from J, with 6 bases between. The DNA of the CDR3 is TGTGCCAGCAGAGAGAGCTCCTACGAGCAGTACTTC. Translating it yields CASRESSYEQYF.

The rearrangement uses TRBV11-2 and TRBJ2-7; D is uncertain. V lost 4 bases and J lost 1, with 5 bases in between. CDR1 is SGHAT and CDR2 is FQNNGV in the germline V gene. The CDR3 loop spans 12 amino acids. The CDR3 protein is CASSSKSYEQYF. Written as DNA, the CDR3 is TGTGCCAGCAGCTCAAAATCCTACGAGCAGTACTTC. The full variable domain, in which reference TRBV11-2 and TRBJ2-7 provide the parts outside the CDR3, is EAGVAQSPRYKIIEKRQSVAFWCNPISGHATLYWYQQILGQGPKLLIQFQNNGVVDDSQLPKDRFSAERLKGVDSTLKIQPAKLEDSAVYLCASSSKSYEQYFGPGTRLTVT.

J is TRBJ2-4 and V is TRBV7-9, with D tentatively TRBD1 (5 bases). This CDR3 spans 15 amino acids. The V end lost 1 base, the J end lost 1 base, and 8 bases lay between the germline ends. Per germline, CDR1 SEHNR and CDR2 FQNEAQ (reference sequence). The CDR3 loop reads CASSLGQRAKNIQYF. CDR3 DNA sequence: TGTGCCAGCAGCTTAGGACAGAGGGCCAAAAACATTCAGTACTTC.

This rearrangement joins TRBV7-8 to TRBJ1-4; 7 bases agree with TRBD1. Germline-derived CDR1 and CDR2 are SGHVS and FQNEAQ. The CDR3 runs 14 residues. V lost 2 bases, J lost 7 bases, and 4 bases stayed unmatched. CDR3 sequence reads: CASSLRQGAEKLFF. In DNA, the CDR3 is TGTGCCAGCAGCTTACGACAGGGAGCTGAAAAACTGTTTTTT.

This clone was counted a single time. One end of the junction fails to match germline, which may point to a read error. V and J are TRBV29-1 and TRBJ2-1; 12 nucleotides line up with TRBD2. The CDR3 has 11 residues. From germline, CDR1 is SQVTM and CDR2 ANQGSEA. The chain's CDR3 is CSVDLAGGPVF. The CDR3 DNA sequence: TGCAGCGTTGATCTAGCGGGAGGGCCGGTCTTC.

This clone occurred once. The chain recombines TRBV7-3 with TRBJ2-1, with D possibly being TRBD2 (6 bases). The germline V and J ends were trimmed by 5 bases and 3 bases, with 17 bases remaining between them. This CDR3 has 16 residues. CDR1 and CDR2 (germline): SGHTA, FQGTGA. CDR3 bases: TGTGCCAGCAGCCGTTTAGCGGCCTCCGTCTACAATGAGCAGTTCTTC. It codes for CASSRLAASVYNEQFF.

The sample holds a few counts of this clone. This chain joins TRBV30 and TRBJ1-5, with 8 bases identical to TRBD1. This CDR3 is 13 amino acids long. The V gene end was trimmed by 3 bases and the J gene end by 6 bases; junction bases not matched to a gene: 4. From germline, CDR1 is GTSNPN and CDR2 SVGIG (reference sequence). As DNA, the CDR3 is TGTGCCTGGAGCAGACAGGGGAGTCAGCCCCAGCATTTT. It specifies CAWSRQGSQPQHF.

The chain combines TRBV19 with TRBJ2-2; D is perhaps TRBD2 (6 bases). The CDR3 consists of 14 residues. The ends were cut back, 6 bases at V and 3 bases at J, with 11 bases in the middle. Germline V lookup: CDR1 LNHDA, CDR2 SQIVND (reference sequence). The CDR3 DNA reads TGTGCCAGTAGAGGGGAGCGGGACACCGGGGAGCTGTTTTTT. This encodes CASRGERDTGELFF.

The V gene is TRBV6-1, the J gene TRBJ1-2; 7 bases agree with TRBD1. V shed 6 bases, J shed 2 bases, and the junction held 6 bases outside the gene matches. This CDR3 region has 14 residues. From germline, CDR1 is MNHNS and CDR2 SASEGT. The CDR3 reads CASSLGQTNYGYTF. The CDR3 bases are TGTGCCAGCAGCTTGGGACAGACAAACTATGGCTACACCTTC.

The chain employs TRBV11-2 and TRBJ2-1, with 7 bases matching TRBD2. Germline CDR1 is SGHAT and CDR2 is FQNNGV. This CDR3 is built from 15 residues. With V trimmed by 7 bases and J by 4 bases, 10 bases remained unmatched. The CDR3 sequence: CASTPGRVVYNEQFF. DNA of the CDR3: TGTGCCAGCACCCCGGGGAGGGTTGTTTACAATGAGCAGTTCTTC.

V and J are TRBV10-2 and TRBJ2-2; TRBD2 matches at 9 bases. CDR3 length: 15 residues. V lost 6 bases to trimming and J lost 7 bases; unmatched junction nucleotides: 9. Germline CDR1 WSHSY, CDR2 SAAADI. CDR3 DNA: TGCGCCAGCAGAGGTGGTAGCGGGAGAGGCGGGGAGCTGTTTTTT. Translated, it gives CASRGGSGRGGELFF.